This TCR beta chain stems from a study of metastatic and nonmetastatic thyroid tumors (dated by TCRdb to the early 2020s). General notes on the study: For patients with malignant and with benign thyroid disease, the researchers compared repertoires between peripheral blood samples and tumor or nodule tissue samples.

The investigation overall reported the following: In both blood and tumor samples, TCR beta diversity was reported to be significantly higher in malignant tumors than in benign nodules.

V lost 4 bases and J lost 7 bases; the stretch between them is 8 bases long. From its cysteine to its phenylalanine, the CDR3 spans 11 amino acids. Just the 33-base CDR3 DNA is kept, in frame starting at base 1. From the germline V gene, CDR1 is MDHEN and CDR2 is SYDVKM. The sample holds a few counts of this clone. The target of this receptor is not known. No much larger clone exists at a distance of one base, and base qualities are not known. The library was produced with PCR. TCRdb shows the sequencer as Illumina HiSeq 4000. The TCR beta-chain CDR3 region of each patient was profiled by high-throughput sequencing. Per the authors' processing: CDR3 differences across clinicopathological groups were used to build a classifier for discriminating distant-metastatic papillary thyroid cancer patients. Repertoire diversity was assessed with the Shannon index, and tumor-blood repertoire similarity with the Morisita-Horn index. Clones were called with MiXCR by TCRdb after fastp trimmed the public reads at Q25, and only in-frame beta chains were retained. The V and J calls reflect TCRdb's pipeline rather than the authors' work. For this sample there are roughly 15,000 clones; approximately 25% appear just once. Roughly 9.7% of the sample goes to the ten largest clones.

No patient had received any treatment before thyroid surgery. Using T-cell receptor beta sequencing, the study looked back at clinical samples from patients collected from the early 2010s to the late 2010s. The clonotype originates from a female donor with papillary thyroid cancer or a benign thyroid nodule (not recorded which). Some clones in this sample may be carry-over from other donors' samples. The V gene is TRBV28 and the J gene is TRBJ2-7; the D segment could be TRBD2, given 5 matching bases. Sequenced sample: tumor tissue. CDR3 reads: CASSSWREQYF. The nucleotides are TGTGCCAGCAGTTCGTGGAGGGAGCAGTACTTC.